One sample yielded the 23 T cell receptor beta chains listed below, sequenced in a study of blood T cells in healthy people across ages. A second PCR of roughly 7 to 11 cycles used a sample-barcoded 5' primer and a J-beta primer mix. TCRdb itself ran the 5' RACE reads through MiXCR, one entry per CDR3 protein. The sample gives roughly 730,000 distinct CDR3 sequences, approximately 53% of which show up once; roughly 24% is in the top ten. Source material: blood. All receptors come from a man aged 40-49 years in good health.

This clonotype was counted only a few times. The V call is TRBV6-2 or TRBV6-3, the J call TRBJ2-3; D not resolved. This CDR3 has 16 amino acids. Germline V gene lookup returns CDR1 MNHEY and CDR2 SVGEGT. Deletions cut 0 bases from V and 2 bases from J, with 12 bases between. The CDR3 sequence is CASSYSLRSYTDTQYF. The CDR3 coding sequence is TGTGCCAGCAGTTACTCCCTTCGGTCGTACACAGATACGCAGTATTTT.

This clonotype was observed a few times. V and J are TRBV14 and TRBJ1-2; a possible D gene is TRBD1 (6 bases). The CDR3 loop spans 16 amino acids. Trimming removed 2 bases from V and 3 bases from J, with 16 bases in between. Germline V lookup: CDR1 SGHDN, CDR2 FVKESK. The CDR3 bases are TGTGCCAGCAGCCAACCCGGCGGGGACATCTACTATGGCTACACCTTC. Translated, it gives CASSQPGGDIYYGYTF.

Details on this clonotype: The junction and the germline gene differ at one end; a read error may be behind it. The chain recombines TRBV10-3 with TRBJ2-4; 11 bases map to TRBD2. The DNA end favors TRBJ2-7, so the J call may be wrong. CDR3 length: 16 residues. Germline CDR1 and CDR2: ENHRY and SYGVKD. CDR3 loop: CAISPGTSGDSDEQYF. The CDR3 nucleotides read TGTGCCATCAGTCCCGGGACTAGCGGAGACTCCGACGAGCAGTACTTC.

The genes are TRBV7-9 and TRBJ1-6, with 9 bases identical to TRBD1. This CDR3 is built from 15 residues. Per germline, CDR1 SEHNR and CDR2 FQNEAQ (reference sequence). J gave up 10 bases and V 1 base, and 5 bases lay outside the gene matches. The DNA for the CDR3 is TGTGCCAGCAGCTTAGGGGGACAGGGATCCTCACCCCTCCACTTT. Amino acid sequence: CASSLGGQGSSPLHF.

CDR3 amino acids: CSALGRAGADTQYF. The CDR3 DNA is TGCAGTGCTCTGGGCAGGGCTGGTGCAGATACGCAGTATTTT. The chain is built from TRBV20-1 and TRBJ2-3; a possible D gene is TRBD1 (5 bases). This CDR3 has 14 residues. Deletions cut 5 bases from V and 4 bases from J, with 16 bases between. Germline values: CDR1 DFQATT, CDR2 SNEGSKA (reference sequence).

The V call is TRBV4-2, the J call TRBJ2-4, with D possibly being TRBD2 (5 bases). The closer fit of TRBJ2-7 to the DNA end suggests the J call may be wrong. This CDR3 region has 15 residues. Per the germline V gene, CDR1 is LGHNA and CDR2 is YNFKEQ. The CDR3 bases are TGTGCCAGCAGCCGGGGAGCAAGCGGCCCTTACGAGCAGTACTTC. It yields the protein CASSRGASGPYEQYF.

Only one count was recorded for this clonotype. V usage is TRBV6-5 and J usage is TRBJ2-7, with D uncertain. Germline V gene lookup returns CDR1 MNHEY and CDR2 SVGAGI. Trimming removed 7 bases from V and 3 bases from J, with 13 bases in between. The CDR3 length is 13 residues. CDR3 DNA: TGTGCCAGCATTTCGGACCTAAACTACGAGCAGTACTTC. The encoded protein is CASISDLNYEQYF.

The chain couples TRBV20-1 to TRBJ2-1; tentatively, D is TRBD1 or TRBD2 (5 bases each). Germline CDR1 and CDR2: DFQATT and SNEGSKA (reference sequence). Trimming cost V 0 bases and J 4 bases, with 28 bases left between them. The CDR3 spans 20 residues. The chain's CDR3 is CSARDPWGGGRRGGYNEQFF. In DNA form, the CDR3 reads TGCAGTGCTAGAGACCCATGGGGCGGCGGGCGGAGAGGTGGGTACAATGAGCAGTTCTTC.

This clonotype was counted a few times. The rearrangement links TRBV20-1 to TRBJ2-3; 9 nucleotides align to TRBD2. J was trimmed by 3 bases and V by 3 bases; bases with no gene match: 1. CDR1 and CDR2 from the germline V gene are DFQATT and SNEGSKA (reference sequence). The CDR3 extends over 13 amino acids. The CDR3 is CSARAGGTDTQYF. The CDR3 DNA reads TGCAGTGCTAGGGCGGGAGGGACAGATACGCAGTATTTT.

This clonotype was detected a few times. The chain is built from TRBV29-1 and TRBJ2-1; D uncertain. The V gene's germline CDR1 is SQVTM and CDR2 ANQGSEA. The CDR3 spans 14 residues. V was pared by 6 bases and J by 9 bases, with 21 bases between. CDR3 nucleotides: TGCAGCGTCCGGATGGTTCTGGATAATGGTGAGCAGTTCTTC. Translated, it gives CSVRMVLDNGEQFF.

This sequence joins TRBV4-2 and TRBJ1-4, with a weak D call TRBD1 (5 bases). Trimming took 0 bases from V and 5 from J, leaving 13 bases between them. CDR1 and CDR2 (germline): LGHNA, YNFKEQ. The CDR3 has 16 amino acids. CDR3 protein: CASSQDGAGRNEKLFF. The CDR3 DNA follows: TGTGCCAGCAGCCAAGATGGGGCCGGACGGAATGAAAAACTGTTTTTT.

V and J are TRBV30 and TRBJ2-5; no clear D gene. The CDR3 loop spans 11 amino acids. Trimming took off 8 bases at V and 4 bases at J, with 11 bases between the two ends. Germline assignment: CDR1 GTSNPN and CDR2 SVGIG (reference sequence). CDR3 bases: TGTGCCCTGGCGGCCCCAGAGACCCAGTACTTC. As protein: CALAAPETQYF.

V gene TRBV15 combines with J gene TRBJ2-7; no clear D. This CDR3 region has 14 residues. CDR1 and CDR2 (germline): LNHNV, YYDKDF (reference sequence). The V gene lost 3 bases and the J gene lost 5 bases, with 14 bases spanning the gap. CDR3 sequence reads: CATSSGLAANEQYF. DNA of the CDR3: TGTGCCACCAGCAGTGGGCTCGCTGCTAACGAGCAGTACTTC.

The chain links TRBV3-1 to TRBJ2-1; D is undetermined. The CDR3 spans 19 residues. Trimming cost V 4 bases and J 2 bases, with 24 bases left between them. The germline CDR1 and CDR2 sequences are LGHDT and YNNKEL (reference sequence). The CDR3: CASSPTIGWPQKTYNEQFF. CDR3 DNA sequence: TGTGCCAGCAGCCCGACAATTGGTTGGCCCCAAAAGACCTACAATGAGCAGTTCTTC.

CDR3 residues: CATSRGQGRGELFF. The CDR3 DNA follows: TGTGCCACCAGCAGAGGCCAAGGTCGTGGGGAGCTGTTTTTT. The rearrangement joins TRBV15 to TRBJ2-2; D ambiguous. From germline, CDR1 is LNHNV and CDR2 YYDKDF (reference sequence). This CDR3 spans 14 amino acids. Trimming removed 1 base at V and 8 bases at J, with 11 bases between.

CDR3: CASSLPPPTGNYGYTF. The CDR3 nucleotides are TGTGCCAGCAGTTTACCCCCTCCGACAGGGAACTATGGCTACACCTTC. The chain carries TRBV28 and TRBJ1-2, with 7 positions matching TRBD1. The CDR3 is 16 amino acids. J gave up 2 bases and V 2 bases, and 8 bases lay outside the gene matches. Germline V lookup: CDR1 MDHEN, CDR2 SYDVKM.

The CDR3 region has the DNA TGTGCCAGCAGAAGGACAGGGGATTGGGGCAATCAGCCCCAGCATTTT. Its protein is CASRRTGDWGNQPQHF. The chain links TRBV12-3 or TRBV12-4 to TRBJ1-5; 9 bases map to TRBD1. Unmatched junction bases numbered 8, after V lost 6 bases and J lost 2 bases. The CDR3 totals 16 residues.

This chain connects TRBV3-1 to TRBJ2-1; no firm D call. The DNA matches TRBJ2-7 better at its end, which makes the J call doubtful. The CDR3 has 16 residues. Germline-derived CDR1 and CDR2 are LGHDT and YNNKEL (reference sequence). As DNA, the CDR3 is TGTGCCAGCAGCCAACGGTCCGGGCTCTCCTACAATGAGCAGTACTTC. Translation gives CASSQRSGLSYNEQYF.

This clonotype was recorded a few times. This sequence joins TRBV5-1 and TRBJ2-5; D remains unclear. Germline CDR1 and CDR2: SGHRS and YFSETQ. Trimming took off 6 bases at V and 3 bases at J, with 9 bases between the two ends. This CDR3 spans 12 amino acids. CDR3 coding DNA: TGCGCCAGCAATTCTGGGGAAGAGACCCAGTACTTC. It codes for CASNSGEETQYF.

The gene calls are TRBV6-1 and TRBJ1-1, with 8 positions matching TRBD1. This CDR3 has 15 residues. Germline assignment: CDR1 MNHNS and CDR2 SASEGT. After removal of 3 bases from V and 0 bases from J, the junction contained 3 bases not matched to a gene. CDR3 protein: CASSEDRAMNTEAFF. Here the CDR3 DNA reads TGTGCCAGCAGTGAGGACAGGGCAATGAACACTGAAGCTTTCTTT.

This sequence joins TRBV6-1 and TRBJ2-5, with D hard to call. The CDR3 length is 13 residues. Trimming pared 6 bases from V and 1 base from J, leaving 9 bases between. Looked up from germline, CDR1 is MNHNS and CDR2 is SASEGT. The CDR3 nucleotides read TGTGCCAGCAGGAACCGGTTCCAAGAGACCCAGTACTTC. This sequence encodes CASRNRFQETQYF.

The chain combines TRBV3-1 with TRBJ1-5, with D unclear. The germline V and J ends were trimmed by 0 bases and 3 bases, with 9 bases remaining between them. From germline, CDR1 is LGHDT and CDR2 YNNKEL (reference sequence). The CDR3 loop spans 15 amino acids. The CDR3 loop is CASSQDWGPNQPQHF. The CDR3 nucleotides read TGTGCCAGCAGCCAAGATTGGGGTCCCAATCAGCCCCAGCATTTT.

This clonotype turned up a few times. Here the CDR3 reads CASSLVGYGTEAFF. The CDR3 region has the DNA TGTGCCAGCAGCTTAGTAGGGTACGGCACTGAAGCTTTCTTT. The genes are TRBV7-2 and TRBJ1-1; no clear D gene. This CDR3 has 14 amino acids. Germline-derived CDR1 and CDR2 are SGHTA and FQGNSA. V lost 1 base and J 4 bases, leaving 10 bases between the germline ends.